This T cell receptor beta chain was recorded in a study of metastatic and nonmetastatic thyroid tumors. MiXCR re-clonotyped the PCR reads for TCRdb. This table holds 10,000 to 15,000 clones, 26% found once. The CDR3 runs 13 residues. Thyroid surgery had not been preceded by any treatment in any patient. This clone was observed many times. This may be a read error: a much more frequent sequence differs by one nucleotide. The chain has TRBV12-3 or TRBV12-4 and TRBJ2-1; 8 bases map to TRBD2. Material for sequencing was tumor tissue. This clonotype was sampled from a female donor with papillary thyroid cancer or a benign thyroid nodule (not recorded which). Some clones in this sample may be carry-over from other donors' samples. CDR3 DNA: TGTACCAGCCTCGGGGGGGCCGAGAATGAGCAGTTCTTC. Amino acid sequence: CTSLGGAENEQFF.